What follows is one T cell receptor beta chain and its context. Its target is unknown. The CDR3 extends over 14 amino acids. The V gene's germline CDR1 is SQVTM and CDR2 ANQGSEA. UMIs accompanied the 5'RACE template switching by which TCR beta cDNA was made. From the 5' RACE reads, TCRdb lists one entry per CDR3 protein and no DNA. The sample is made up of hundreds of thousands of distinct CDR3 sequences, and the top ten hold around 4% of it. This record comes from a study of T cells expressing NK-cell markers. Regarding the study as a whole: Uncertainty persisted over the HCMV specificity of expanded NKG2C+ T cell clones. Similarly, these clonotypes led the CD3+CD56-NKG2C+ fraction as well in a few donors.

The receptor was isolated from a woman aged 18 to 69 in good health. Sequenced: blood T cells: a sorted CD56 or NKG2C T cell subset, CD4+ or CD8+ T cells, or bulk PBMC T cells (not recorded which). The chain combines TRBV29-1 with TRBJ2-7; the TCRdb D gene call, TRBD1, has no DNA to confirm it. The CDR3 loop is CSCFSQGDTYEQYF.